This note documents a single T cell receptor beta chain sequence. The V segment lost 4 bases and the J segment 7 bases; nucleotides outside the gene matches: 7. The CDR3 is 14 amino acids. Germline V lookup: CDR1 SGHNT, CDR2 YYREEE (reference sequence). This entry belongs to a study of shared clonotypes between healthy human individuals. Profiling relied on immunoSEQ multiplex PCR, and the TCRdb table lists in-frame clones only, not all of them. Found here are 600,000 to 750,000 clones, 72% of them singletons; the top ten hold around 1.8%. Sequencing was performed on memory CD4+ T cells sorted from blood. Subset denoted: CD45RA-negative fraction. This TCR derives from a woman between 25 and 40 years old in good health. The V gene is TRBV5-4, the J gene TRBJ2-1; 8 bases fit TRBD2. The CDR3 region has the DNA TGTGCCAGCAGCCTGGGACTAGTATCAAATGAGCAGTTCTTC. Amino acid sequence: CASSLGLVSNEQFF.